This T cell receptor beta chain was identified during a study of early T cells in non-severe SARS-CoV-2 infection. The wider study: Bulk RNA isolated from unsorted whole blood underwent sequencing; chains were not paired.

The library protocol tagged individual cDNA molecules with unique molecular identifiers. Each CDR3 protein gets one entry after TCRdb re-called the 5' RACE reads with MiXCR. The sample lists about 130,000 distinct CDR3 sequences, more than 12% occurring once. The study, taken as a whole, reports: VDJdb-based matching was biased toward anti-spike CD8 responses and missed private and CD4 specificities.

As to this clonotype: Its antigen is undetermined.

Germline lookup yields CDR1 SGDLS and CDR2 YYNGEE. V dropped 1 base and J dropped 5 bases, with 9 bases sitting between them. CDR3 length: 14 residues. The chain recombines TRBV9 with TRBJ2-2; D gene uncertain. Input material: whole blood. This receptor was obtained from an adult who was a healthcare worker with PCR-confirmed SARS-CoV-2 infection or an uninfected control (not recorded which). This CDR3 reads CASSVRALTGELFF. The CDR3, as DNA: TGTGCCAGCAGCGTAAGAGCGCTTACCGGGGAGCTGTTTTTT.